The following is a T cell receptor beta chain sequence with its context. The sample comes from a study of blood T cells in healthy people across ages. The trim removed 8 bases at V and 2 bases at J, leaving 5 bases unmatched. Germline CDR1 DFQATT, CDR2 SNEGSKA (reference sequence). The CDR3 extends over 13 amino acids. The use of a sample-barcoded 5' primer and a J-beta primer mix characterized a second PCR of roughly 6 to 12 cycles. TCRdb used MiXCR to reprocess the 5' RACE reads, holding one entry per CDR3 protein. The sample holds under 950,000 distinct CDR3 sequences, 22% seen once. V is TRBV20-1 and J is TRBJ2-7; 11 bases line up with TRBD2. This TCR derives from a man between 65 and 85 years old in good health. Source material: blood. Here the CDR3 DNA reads TGCAGTTCGACTAGCGGGGAAACCTACGAGCAGTACTTC. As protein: CSSTSGETYEQYF.